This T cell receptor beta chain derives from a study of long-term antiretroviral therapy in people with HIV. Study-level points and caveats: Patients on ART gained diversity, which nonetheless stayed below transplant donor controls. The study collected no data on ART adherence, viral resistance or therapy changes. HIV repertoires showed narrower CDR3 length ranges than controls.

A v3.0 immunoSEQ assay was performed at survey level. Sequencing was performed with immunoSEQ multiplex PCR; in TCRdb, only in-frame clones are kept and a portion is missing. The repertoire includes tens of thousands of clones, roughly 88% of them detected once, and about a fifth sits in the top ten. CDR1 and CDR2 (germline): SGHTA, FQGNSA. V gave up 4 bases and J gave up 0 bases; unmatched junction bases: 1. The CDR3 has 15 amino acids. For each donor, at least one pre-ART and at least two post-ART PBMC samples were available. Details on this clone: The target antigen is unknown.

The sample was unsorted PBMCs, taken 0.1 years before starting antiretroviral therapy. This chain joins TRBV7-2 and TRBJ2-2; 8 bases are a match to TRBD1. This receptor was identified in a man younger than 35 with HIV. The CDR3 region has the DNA TGTGCCAGCAGCTGGACAGGGCCGAACACCGGGGAGCTGTTTTTT. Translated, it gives CASSWTGPNTGELFF.